The T cell receptor beta chain described here comes from a study of shared clonotypes between healthy human individuals. Study as a whole: Each donor contributed plates that comprised three CD4 naive, three CD4 memory, two CD8 naive and one CD8 memory. Study-level points and caveats: Relative to clonotypes present in all four donors, those not shared had lower generation probabilities.

In the authors' workflow: For the immunoSEQ data, sequences were junction-only without quality scores, so filtering differed. Measured with immunoSEQ multiplex PCR; TCRdb has only the in-frame clones, and not every one. That table furnishes V, J and clone size, whereas the DNA furnished D and trimming. The table lists about 680,000 clones, about 90% of them singletons. Germline loops: CDR1 SEHNR, CDR2 FQNEAQ (reference sequence). This CDR3 spans 15 amino acids. Trimming removed 2 bases from V and 0 bases from J, with 7 bases in between. To note about this clone: Antigen specificity is unknown.

Naive CD8 populations comprised CD45RO-negative cells positively selected for CCR7, excluding terminally differentiated effector memory CD45RA+ cells. Everyone who donated was a Caucasian adult who lived in Nashville, Tennessee. Specimen: naive CD8+ T cells sorted from blood. The sequence was collected from a man younger than 40 in good health. The chain combines TRBV7-9 with TRBJ2-2; D is possibly TRBD1 (5 bases). CDR3: CASSLQDTNTGELFF. CDR3 bases: TGTGCCAGCAGCTTACAGGACACGAACACCGGGGAGCTGTTTTTT. The full variable domain, its missing parts supplied by reference TRBV7-9 and TRBJ2-2, is DTGVSQNPRHKITKRGQNVTFRCDPISEHNRLYWYRQTLGQGPEFLTYFQNEAQLEKSRLLSDRFSAERPKGSFSTLEIQRTEQGDSAMYLCASSLQDTNTGELFFGEGSRLTVL.